This passage covers 32 T cell receptor beta chains from one sample sequenced in a study of blood T cell repertoires in COVID-19. Using immunoSEQ multiplex PCR, the repertoire was profiled, and TCRdb retains in-frame clones only, with some absent. The data hold about 230,000 clones, with more than 80% observed a single time. Input material: peripheral blood. The source is a woman in her twenties or thirties with COVID-19, enrolled during active disease.

The chain recombines TRBV7-3 with TRBJ1-2, with TRBD1 identical over 7 bases. This CDR3 comprises 14 residues. Losses at the gene ends were 4 bases for V and 5 bases for J; bases not matched to a gene: 7. Per germline, CDR1 SGHTA and CDR2 FQGTGA. The CDR3 sequence: CASSSRQGGYGYTF. CDR3 nucleotides: TGTGCCAGCAGCTCCCGACAGGGAGGTTATGGCTACACCTTC.

To note about this clone: Its ends do not fully match the called genes, so a read error is possible. This rearrangement joins TRBV7-6 to TRBJ2-7; 8 nucleotides match TRBD2. Per germline, CDR1 SGHVS and CDR2 FNYEAQ. The CDR3 sequence is 12 residues long. CDR3 protein: CASSFQAGALDF. The CDR3 DNA sequence: TGTGCCAGCAGCTTCCAAGCGGGGGCATTGGACTTC.

V gene TRBV9 combines with J gene TRBJ1-3, with TRBD1 identical over 7 bases. The V segment lost 0 bases and the J segment 0 bases; nucleotides outside the gene matches: 3. CDR1 and CDR2 from the germline V gene are SGDLS and YYNGEE. There are 16 residues in the CDR3. This CDR3 is CASSVGQGNSGNTIYF. The CDR3 DNA sequence: TGTGCCAGCAGCGTAGGACAGGGCAACTCTGGAAACACCATATATTTT. The variable domain in full, with the rest retrieved from reference TRBV9 and TRBJ1-3, is DSGVTQTPKHLITATGQRVTLRCSPRSGDLSVYWYQQSLDQGLQFLIQYYNGEERAKGNILERFSAQQFPDLHSELNLSSLELGDSALYFCASSVGQGNSGNTIYFGEGSWLTVV.

The rearrangement uses TRBV7-2 and TRBJ1-1; possibly TRBD1 for D (5 bases). V was cut by 6 bases and J by 1 base, with 12 bases left in between. The CDR3 extends over 14 amino acids. CDR1 is SGHTA and CDR2 is FQGNSA in the germline V gene. The CDR3 DNA follows: TGTGCCAGCAGTAAACAGGTGACGAACACTGAAGCTTTCTTT. It is translated as CASSKQVTNTEAFF.

The chain links TRBV7-6 to TRBJ2-1; D possibly corresponds to TRBD1 (6 bases). This CDR3 region has 16 residues. Looked up from germline, CDR1 is SGHVS and CDR2 is FNYEAQ. Trimming took off 1 base at V and 5 bases at J, with 15 bases between the two ends. The DNA of the CDR3 is TGTGCCAGCAGCTTAGGCACCGGGACACGGAACAATGAGCAGTTCTTC. It codes for CASSLGTGTRNNEQFF.

This rearrangement joins TRBV6-4 to TRBJ1-1; perhaps TRBD1 as D (6 bases). The CDR3 has 15 amino acids. Germline V CDR1 and CDR2: MRHNA, SNTAGT. V was pared by 6 bases and J by 3 bases, with 17 bases between. CDR3 sequence (DNA): TGTGCCAGCAGAGTGACATGGTCAGGGGACACTGAAGCTTTCTTT. It is translated as CASRVTWSGDTEAFF.

In its sample, this clone was seen a few times. The chain carries TRBV10-3 and TRBJ1-2; D is undetermined. The CDR3 contains 14 residues. Germline assignment: CDR1 ENHRY and CDR2 SYGVKD. The V end lost 0 bases, the J end lost 3 bases, and 8 bases lay between the germline ends. The CDR3 protein is CAISESLRDYGYTF. In nucleotides, the CDR3 is TGTGCCATCAGTGAGTCCTTGAGGGACTATGGCTACACCTTC.

The gene calls are TRBV7-9 and TRBJ1-1; D gene ambiguous. The V and J ends lost 4 bases and 3 bases respectively, with 24 bases between them. CDR1 and CDR2 (germline): SEHNR, FQNEAQ (reference sequence). The CDR3 loop spans 18 amino acids. The CDR3 DNA sequence: TGTGCCAGCAGCTCCTTCGGGGTTCCCCCGACTGAAGACACTGAAGCTTTCTTT. This sequence encodes CASSSFGVPPTEDTEAFF.

The rearrangement links TRBV4-3 to TRBJ2-3, with 9 bases that match TRBD2. In germline, CDR1 is LGHNA, CDR2 YSLEER. This CDR3 has 16 amino acids. V lost 4 bases, J lost 1 base, and 6 bases stayed unmatched. The CDR3 DNA reads TGCGCCAGCAGCCCCGCGACTAGCGGAGGCACAGATACGCAGTATTTT. It is translated as CASSPATSGGTDTQYF.

The V gene is TRBV4-3, the J gene TRBJ1-1, with TRBD1 as a possible D gene (5 bases). V shed 0 bases and J shed 4 bases, with 12 bases lying between them. Germline-derived CDR1 and CDR2 are LGHNA and YSLEER. The CDR3 is 15 amino acids. CDR3 amino acids: CASSQDFGGGTEAFF. The CDR3, as DNA: TGCGCCAGCAGCCAAGATTTCGGCGGGGGCACTGAAGCTTTCTTT.

This clone occurred once. The rearrangement links TRBV10-3 to TRBJ1-4; D remains ambiguous. The CDR3 is 16 residues long. From germline, CDR1 is ENHRY and CDR2 SYGVKD. Trimming stripped 0 bases from V and 3 bases from J, with 11 bases between. CDR3 DNA sequence: TGTGCCATCAGTGAGTCGGGGAGGCGGTCTAATGAAAAACTGTTTTTT. It translates to CAISESGRRSNEKLFF.

This rearrangement joins TRBV27 to TRBJ2-7; no firm D call. The germline V gene has CDR1 MNHEY and CDR2 SMNVEV (reference sequence). The CDR3 runs 13 residues. Trimming pared 4 bases from V and 3 bases from J, leaving 10 bases between. CDR3 DNA: TGTGCCAGCAGTTCCCTAAACAGCTACGAGCAGTACTTC. Its translation: CASSSLNSYEQYF.

The chain carries TRBV11-2 and TRBJ2-1; 11 bases map to TRBD2. This CDR3 region has 15 residues. Unmatched junction bases numbered 0, after V lost 3 bases and J lost 2 bases. Germline assignment: CDR1 SGHAT and CDR2 FQNNGV. The CDR3 region is CASSFSGRAYNEQFF. The CDR3 nucleotides read TGTGCCAGCAGCTTTAGCGGGAGGGCCTACAATGAGCAGTTCTTC.

Only one count was recorded for this clone. V usage is TRBV5-1 and J usage is TRBJ2-5; 12 bases align to TRBD2. CDR3 size: 17 residues. Per the germline V gene, CDR1 is SGHRS and CDR2 is YFSETQ. The CDR3 DNA sequence: TGCGCTTTCTGCGTATCCGGACTAGCGGGGCCTAAAGAGACCCAGTACTTC. Amino acids: CAFCVSGLAGPKETQYF.

The gene calls are TRBV27 and TRBJ2-7, with D unresolved. The CDR3 totals 14 residues. The V and J ends lost 6 bases and 12 bases respectively, with 24 bases between them. Germline V gene data show CDR1 as MNHEY and CDR2 as SMNVEV (reference sequence). In DNA form, the CDR3 reads TGTGCCAGCAGCGAGGTAGGAGCAGCCCTCAACTGGTACTTC. Its translation: CASSEVGAALNWYF.

This sequence joins TRBV9 and TRBJ2-3; TRBD2 agrees at 11 bases. The CDR3 is 16 amino acids. Germline CDR1 is SGDLS and CDR2 is YYNGEE. With V trimmed by 5 bases and J by 3 bases, 8 bases remained unmatched. Written as DNA, the CDR3 is TGTGCCAGCAGTGATCATCTAGCGGGGGGAACAGATACGCAGTATTTT. It encodes CASSDHLAGGTDTQYF.

This chain links TRBV4-3 with TRBJ2-2, with D possibly being TRBD2 (7 bases). CDR3 size: 16 residues. V lost 0 bases and J lost 4, with 12 bases in between. Looked up from germline, CDR1 is LGHNA and CDR2 is YSLEER. The CDR3 DNA is TGCGCCAGCAGCCAAGATCGTGGGGGGGCCACCGGGGAGCTGTTTTTT. Translating gives CASSQDRGGATGELFF.

This clone was picked up a small number of times. This chain links TRBV5-1 with TRBJ1-6, with 9 bases that match TRBD1. Looked up from germline, CDR1 is SGHRS and CDR2 is YFSETQ. The CDR3 extends over 14 amino acids. The V and J ends lost 4 bases and 7 bases, in that order; junction bases with no gene match: 3. The DNA for the CDR3 is TGCGCCAGCAGCAAAGGGACAGGGAATTCACCCCTCCACTTT. It yields the protein CASSKGTGNSPLHF.

The chain has TRBV24-1 and TRBJ2-4, with 9 bases that match TRBD1. CDR1 and CDR2 (germline): KGHDR, SFDVKD. Trimming took 3 bases from V and 1 from J; bases not matched to a gene: 9. The CDR3 consists of 18 residues. In DNA form, the CDR3 reads TGTGCCACCAGTGATGAAAGACCGGGACAGGGTGCCAAAAACATTCAGTACTTC. As protein: CATSDERPGQGAKNIQYF.

The table lists this clone with a few counts. The rearrangement joins TRBV6-5 to TRBJ1-3; TRBD1 might be the D (6 bases). The V end was cut by 6 bases, the J end by 6 bases, with 15 bases between. Germline V gives CDR1 MNHEY, CDR2 SVGAGI. The CDR3 has 14 residues. CDR3 nucleotide sequence: TGTGCCAGCAGGGAGACAGGAGGAAAAAACACCATATATTTT. This encodes CASRETGGKNTIYF.

The rearrangement uses TRBV28 and TRBJ1-1, with D possibly TRBD1 on 5 matching bases. Per the germline V gene, CDR1 is MDHEN and CDR2 is SYDVKM. Trimming cost V 6 bases and J 3 bases, with 11 bases left between them. The CDR3 has 13 residues. This CDR3 reads CASRLQGDTEAFF. The CDR3 DNA reads as TGTGCCAGCAGACTCCAAGGGGACACTGAAGCTTTCTTT.

The gene calls are TRBV5-1 and TRBJ2-5; 10 bases map to TRBD1. The CDR3 has 14 residues. Unmatched junction bases numbered 9, after V lost 7 bases and J lost 6 bases. From germline, CDR1 is SGHRS and CDR2 YFSETQ. The CDR3 DNA is TGCGCCAGCCGCCGGACAGGGGGAGTGAAGACCCAGTACTTC. Its translation: CASRRTGGVKTQYF. Filled out from reference TRBV5-1 and TRBJ2-5, the complete variable domain reads KAGVTQTPRYLIKTRGQQVTLSCSPISGHRSVSWYQQTPGQGLQFLFEYFSETQRNKGNFPGRFSGRQFSNSRSEMNVSTLELGDSALYLCASRRTGGVKTQYFGPGTRLLVL.

This clone has only one observation. The V and J genes are TRBV5-1 and TRBJ1-4; D call uncertain. Trimming removed 0 bases at V and 8 bases at J, with 11 bases between. Germline CDR1 is SGHRS and CDR2 is YFSETQ. The CDR3 extends over 14 amino acids. CDR3 in DNA: TGCGCCAGCAGCTTGGAACCCGAACGGGAAAAACTGTTTTTT. This codes for CASSLEPEREKLFF.

This chain connects TRBV7-2 to TRBJ1-2; D is unresolved. Germline V gene lookup returns CDR1 SGHTA and CDR2 FQGNSA. Trimming pared 0 bases from V and 4 bases from J, leaving 6 bases between. The CDR3 has 13 residues. The CDR3, as DNA: TGTGCCAGCAGCTTAGCGAGGAGCTATGGCTACACCTTC. Its protein product is CASSLARSYGYTF.

The chain links TRBV3-1 (or the pseudogene TRBV3-2) to TRBJ1-2; tentative D call: TRBD1 (5 bases). The CDR3 extends over 16 amino acids. Germline V gene lookup returns CDR1 LGHDT and CDR2 YNNKEL (reference sequence). Trimming pared 0 bases from V and 4 bases from J, leaving 15 bases between. The CDR3, as DNA: TGTGCCAGCAGCCAAGATCCCCGGCAGGGCGGCTATGGCTACACCTTC. Protein sequence: CASSQDPRQGGYGYTF.

V usage is TRBV5-1 and J usage is TRBJ2-5, with TRBD2 matching over 15 bases. This CDR3 is built from 18 residues. Per germline, CDR1 SGHRS and CDR2 YFSETQ. Losses at the gene ends were 4 bases for V and 5 bases for J; bases not matched to a gene: 12. The CDR3: CASSAGLAGGTREETQYF. CDR3 nucleotides: TGCGCCAGCAGCGCTGGACTAGCGGGGGGGACCAGGGAGGAGACCCAGTACTTC.

The CDR3 here is CASSLEGAVTQYF. In DNA form, the CDR3 reads TGTGCCAGCAGCTTAGAGGGAGCCGTGACCCAGTACTTC. This chain connects TRBV7-2 to TRBJ2-5; D is possibly TRBD2 (5 bases). Trimming stripped 1 base from V and 7 bases from J, with 10 bases between. This CDR3 comprises 13 residues. Germline values: CDR1 SGHTA, CDR2 FQGNSA.

This rearrangement joins TRBV25-1 to TRBJ1-4; TRBD1 matches at 7 bases. The germline CDR1 and CDR2 sequences are MGHDK and SYGVNS. V lost 7 bases and J lost 10; bases outside the gene matches: 12. The CDR3 extends over 14 amino acids. The CDR3 DNA follows: TGTGCCAGCACGGGTACAGGGGTTATGGGAAAACTGTTTTTT. The encoded protein is CASTGTGVMGKLFF. Full variable domain (remainder filled in from reference TRBV25-1 and TRBJ1-4): EADIYQTPRYLVIGTGKKITLECSQTMGHDKMYWYQQDPGMELHLIHYSYGVNSTEKGDLSSESTVSRIRTEHFPLTLESARPSHTSQYLCASTGTGVMGKLFFGSGTQLSVL.

The rearrangement joins TRBV7-3 to TRBJ2-2, with D possibly being TRBD2 (6 bases). Germline V gene sequence: CDR1 SGHTA, CDR2 FQGTGA. The CDR3 consists of 14 residues. Trimming cost V 5 bases and J 6 bases, with 13 bases left between them. Written as DNA, the CDR3 is TGTGCCAGCAGCGCGGGGACTCCCTCCGGGGAGCTGTTTTTT. Translating it yields CASSAGTPSGELFF.

The J gene is TRBJ2-3, the V gene TRBV7-9, with 7 positions matching TRBD1. The germline CDR1 and CDR2 sequences are SEHNR and FQNEAQ (reference sequence). V lost 4 bases to trimming and J lost 5 bases; unmatched junction nucleotides: 3. The CDR3 runs 13 residues. The CDR3 DNA reads TGTGCCAGCAGCTCAACAGGGGAAGATACGCAGTATTTT. Residues: CASSSTGEDTQYF.

The chain recombines TRBV19 with TRBJ1-6, with 10 bases matching TRBD1. The CDR3 length is 17 residues. CDR1 and CDR2 (germline): LNHDA, SQIVND (reference sequence). J lost 3 bases, V lost 5 bases, and 7 bases had no gene match. CDR3 DNA sequence: TGTGCCAGTAGTCCTCACCGGGACAGGGGCTATAATTCACCCCTCCACTTT. Protein sequence: CASSPHRDRGYNSPLHF.

The V gene is TRBV5-5, the J gene TRBJ1-4; weak D call: TRBD1 (5 bases). V was clipped by 5 bases and J by 1 base, with 15 bases between them. CDR1 and CDR2 (germline): SGHKS, YYEKEE (reference sequence). This CDR3 is 16 amino acids long. The CDR3 protein is CASSFDSWGTNEKLFF. The DNA for the CDR3 is TGTGCCAGCAGTTTTGACAGTTGGGGAACTAATGAAAAACTGTTTTTT.